Listed below are T cell receptor beta chains from one sample, sequenced in a study of cytomegalovirus exposure and HLA in healthy donors. TCRdb's table, derived via immunoSEQ multiplex PCR, lists solely in-frame clones and lacks some. Of some 170,000 clones listed, roughly 80% are singletons. Sequencing used PBMCs. The receptors originated from a man younger than 35 in good health and CMV-seropositive. CDR3s include the opening cysteine and the closing phenylalanine or tryptophan. The order of the fields is clone size, J gene, V gene, D gene, CDR3 DNA, CDR3 protein. The D gene is left open where the match is weak. The size of a clone is reported for some rows only, either as once, few or many, or as a class for expanded clones.

>-|TRBJ1-2|TRBV23-1|-
TGCGCCAGCAGTCAAGCTCCCTCCTCTAGCTATGGCTACACCTTC
CASSQAPSSSYGYTF
>-|TRBJ1-3|TRBV11-2|-
TGTGCCAGCAGCTTAGGTGGCCGACTAAGGTTGAACACCATATATTTT
CASSLGGRLRLNTIYF
>few|TRBJ2-3|TRBV28|-
TGTGCCAGCAGTTTTCTGAGTGGTACAGATACGCAGTATTTT
CASSFLSGTDTQYF
>-|TRBJ2-1|TRBV11-3|TRBD2
TGTGCCAGCAGTAACCCCGGGGCGGGAGGGCTCTACAATGAGCAGTTCTTC
CASSNPGAGGLYNEQFF
>-|TRBJ1-5|TRBV19|-
TGTGCCAGTAGAGATATCCCACAGAGCAATCAGCCCCAGCATTTT
CASRDIPQSNQPQHF
>once|TRBJ2-7|TRBV12-5|TRBD1
TGTGCTAGTGGTTTGATTAGGACAGGGGAAGTCTGGTACGAGCAGTACTTC
CASGLIRTGEVWYEQYF
>-|TRBJ2-3|TRBV27|TRBD2
TGTGCCAGCAGTTTGCGGACTAGCGGGACTAGCACAGATACGCAGTATTTT
CASSLRTSGTSTDTQYF
>many|TRBJ2-3|TRBV13|TRBD2
TGTGCCAGCAGCTTAGCTGGGGGGGGCACAGATACGCAGTATTTT
CASSLAGGGTDTQYF
>few|TRBJ1-5|TRBV15|-
TGTGCCACCAGCAGAGATCCCGGGTCCAATCAGCCCCAGCATTTT
CATSRDPGSNQPQHF
>-|TRBJ2-1|TRBV4-3|-
TGCGCCAGCAGCCAAGTCTTCTCCTACAATGAGCAGTTCTTC
CASSQVFSYNEQFF
>-|TRBJ1-5|TRBV6-6|-
TGTGCCAGCAGTTACCCTGCAGGTCTCAATCAGCCCCAGCATTTT
CASSYPAGLNQPQHF
>-|TRBJ2-5|TRBV27|TRBD1
TGTGCCACCAGACAGGGGGCTGGGGAGACCCAGTACTTC
CATRQGAGETQYF
>-|TRBJ1-2|TRBV6-1|TRBD1
TGTGCCAGCTACCGCTGGACAGGCAGGAGTGGCTACACCTTC
CASYRWTGRSGYTF
>-|TRBJ1-5|TRBV7-6|TRBD1
TGTGCCAGCAGCTCCGGGACAGGGCTCTATCAGCCCCAGCATTTT
CASSSGTGLYQPQHF
>-|TRBJ2-7|TRBV28|TRBD2
TGTGCCAGCAGTTTTGGACTAGTCGCCGGAGAGCAGTACTTC
CASSFGLVAGEQYF
>-|TRBJ2-7|TRBV5-4|TRBD1
TGTGCCAGCAGCTACCGGGACAGCTACGAGCAGTACTTC
CASSYRDSYEQYF
>-|TRBJ2-7|TRBV5-1|TRBD2
TGCGCCAGCACACAACTTGCGGGAGGCTCCTACGAGCAGTACTTC
CASTQLAGGSYEQYF
>-|TRBJ2-5|TRBV5-1|-
TGCGCCAGCAGCCCGGACAGTGAAGAGACCCAGTACTTC
CASSPDSEETQYF
>-|TRBJ2-5|TRBV2|-
TGTGCCAGCCAGGAAGAGACCCAGTACTTC
CASQEETQYF
>once|TRBJ2-1|TRBV27|TRBD1
TGTGCCAGCAGTTTACGGCCAGGGGGCAGGGGTGAGCAGTTCTTC
CASSLRPGGRGEQFF
>-|TRBJ2-1|TRBV4-2|-
TGTGCCAGCAGCCAAGATTGGGGGGACTCCTACAATGAGCAGTTCTTC
CASSQDWGDSYNEQFF
>-|TRBJ1-1|TRBV6-6|-
TGTGCCAGCAGTTACTCACAGGAAGCTTTCTTT
CASSYSQEAFF
>-|TRBJ1-4|TRBV7-3|-
TGTGCCAGCAGCTTACGGGATGGCGAAAAACTGTTTTTT
CASSLRDGEKLFF
>-|TRBJ2-7|TRBV4-1|TRBD2
TGCGCCAGCAGCCAGAAGATGCCCGGGGGGGAGCAGTACTTC
CASSQKMPGGEQYF
>-|TRBJ2-1|TRBV18|-
TGTGCCAGCTCACCTTGGGGGGGCAGCTCCTACAATGAGCAGTTCTTC
CASSPWGGSSYNEQFF
>-|TRBJ1-2|TRBV10-3|-
TGTGCCATCAGTGAAATAGCTAACTATGGCTACACCTTC
CAISEIANYGYTF
>-|TRBJ2-1|TRBV2|-
TGTGCCAGCATGGATTTAGAGGGAAGGAATGAGCAGTTCTTC
CASMDLEGRNEQFF
>-|TRBJ1-2|TRBV4-1|TRBD1
TGCGCCAGCAGCCAATTAGGCCTCGGACAGGGAAATGGCTACACCTTC
CASSQLGLGQGNGYTF
>-|TRBJ2-7|TRBV5-4|TRBD2
TGTGCCAGCAGCTTGGCTAGCGGGAGGGCCTACGAGCAGTACTTC
CASSLASGRAYEQYF
>-|TRBJ2-1|TRBV6-5|TRBD2
TGTGCCAGCAGTCCATTAGCGGGGACATACAATGAGCAGTTCTTC
CASSPLAGTYNEQFF
>-|TRBJ1-5|TRBV19|-
TGTGCCAGTACTACAGGTAATCAGCCCCAGCATTTT
CASTTGNQPQHF
>-|TRBJ1-1|TRBV9|TRBD1
TGTGCCAGCAGTGACGGACAGGGGAGCACTGAAGCTTTCTTT
CASSDGQGSTEAFF
>-|TRBJ2-3|TRBV7-9|TRBD2
TGTGCCAGCAGCTTATGGGGCCGGGAGGAGGATACGCAGTATTTT
CASSLWGREEDTQYF
>few|TRBJ2-3|TRBV19|-
TGTGCCAGTAGTATGGAACGGGTCCCAGATACGCAGTATTTT
CASSMERVPDTQYF
>once|TRBJ2-7|TRBV5-6|TRBD2
TGTGCCAGCAGCCTTAAGGCTAGTGGGGGGGTTAGCTCCTACGAGCAGTACTTC
CASSLKASGGVSSYEQYF
>-|TRBJ1-2|TRBV15|-
TGTGCCACCAGCAGGATCCAGGAGGAGGTCTATGGCTACACCTTC
CATSRIQEEVYGYTF
>-|TRBJ1-4|TRBV27|TRBD1
TGTGCCAGCAGGCGCACAGGGGTTAATGAAAAACTGTTTTTT
CASRRTGVNEKLFF
>-|TRBJ2-5|TRBV6-5|-
TGTGCCAGCAGTTACGAGATTCGGTCTAGCCCAGAGACCCAGTACTTC
CASSYEIRSSPETQYF
>-|TRBJ2-1|TRBV10-3|TRBD1
TGTGCCATTAGACCGGGACAGGGGTTCCCGAGCTCCTACAATGAGCAGTTCTTC
CAIRPGQGFPSSYNEQFF
>-|TRBJ2-2|TRBV7-2|-
TGTGCCAGCAGCCCAAGCTACACCGGGGAGCTGTTTTTT
CASSPSYTGELFF
>once|TRBJ1-4|TRBV6-1|-
TGTGCCAGCAGTGTCTCTTCAGGGGTTGAAAAACTGTTTTTT
CASSVSSGVEKLFF